One and the same sample provided the 14 T cell receptor beta chains below, sequenced in a study of shared T cell receptors in the human thymus (dated by TCRdb to the early 2020s). The library was prepared using the immunoSEQ multiplex PCR assay. Not all clones reach the TCRdb copy of this immuneACCESS table, which keeps in-frame sequences only. Checked studies attribute under half of the gap to unresolved V genes and leave the rest unexplained. This sample holds approximately 580,000 clones; approximately 78% were observed only once. The ten top clones hold more than 0.01% of the sample. Separately, the same data were catalogued under a study of human thymus T cells.

The sample consisted of thymocytes. Receptors originate from a boy under two years old with a congenital heart defect. Donor details come from another sample of the same person, matched by shared clones.

This chain connects TRBV7-3 to TRBJ2-3, with 7 bases identical to TRBD2. J gave up 6 bases and V 6 bases, and 15 bases lay outside the gene matches. The CDR3 spans 16 residues. Germline CDR1 is SGHTA and CDR2 is FQGTGA. DNA for the CDR3: TGTGCCAGCAGTCCAGGACTAGAGGGGAGACTTGATACGCAGTATTTT. It is translated as CASSPGLEGRLDTQYF.

The sample holds one count of this clone. The same CDR3 also results from other DNA sequences found in this sample. The CDR3 DNA sequence: TGTGCCAGCAGTTCCCAGGGTATCCCCGACTCTGGAAACACCATATATTTT. It encodes CASSSQGIPDSGNTIYF. The rearrangement links TRBV27 to TRBJ1-3, with a possible D match to TRBD1 (5 bases). In germline, CDR1 is MNHEY, CDR2 SMNVEV (reference sequence). The CDR3 runs 17 residues. Trimming shortened V by 4 bases and J by 0 bases, and 16 bases separated the two germline ends.

The rearrangement links TRBV15 to TRBJ2-3, with 12 bases that match TRBD2. Trimming removed 4 bases from V and 0 bases from J; junction bases left unmatched: 8. The CDR3 runs to 18 residues. CDR1 is LNHNV and CDR2 is YYDKDF in the germline V gene (reference sequence). CDR3 DNA sequence: TGTGCCACCAGCAAGCGGCTAGCGGGAGGGCCGAGCACAGATACGCAGTATTTT. Protein product: CATSKRLAGGPSTDTQYF.

The rearrangement joins TRBV5-1 to TRBJ2-1; D might be TRBD2 (5 bases). CDR3 length: 16 amino acids. Germline CDR1 and CDR2: SGHRS and YFSETQ. V dropped 0 bases and J dropped 5 bases, with 15 bases sitting between them. The CDR3 reads CASSLEVGVPNNEQFF. The CDR3 DNA reads as TGCGCCAGCAGCTTGGAAGTGGGAGTACCCAACAATGAGCAGTTCTTC.

The J gene is TRBJ2-7, the V gene TRBV28; D gene ambiguous. Trimming shortened V by 6 bases and J by 3 bases, and 6 bases separated the two germline ends. CDR1 MDHEN and CDR2 SYDVKM come from the germline V gene. The CDR3 runs to 11 residues. As DNA, the CDR3 is TGTGCCAGCAGCCCTTACTACGAGCAGTACTTC. It translates to CASSPYYEQYF.

CDR3 DNA: TGTGCCTGGGGCGGACTAGCGGGAGCTGTAGTAAGGTACGAGCAGTACTTC. It yields the protein CAWGGLAGAVVRYEQYF. The chain couples TRBV30 to TRBJ2-7, with TRBD2 identical over 13 bases. V gave up 5 bases and J gave up 4 bases; unmatched junction bases: 14. CDR1 and CDR2 (germline): GTSNPN, SVGIG (reference sequence). The CDR3 runs to 17 residues.

The sample holds one count of this clone. This chain connects TRBV6-4 to TRBJ1-4, with 8 bases that match TRBD1. CDR1 and CDR2 from the germline V gene are MRHNA and SNTAGT. There are 18 residues in the CDR3. V shed 4 bases, J shed 0 bases, and the junction held 10 bases outside the gene matches. The CDR3 nucleotides read TGTGCCAGCAGTGGCAATCCGCAGGGGGCTGCAACTAATGAAAAACTGTTTTTT. Encoded protein: CASSGNPQGAATNEKLFF.

This rearrangement joins TRBV2 to TRBJ2-7, with 7 bases lining up with TRBD1. The CDR3 covers 17 residues. The germline V gene encodes CDR1 SNHLY and CDR2 FYNNEI. Germline trimming cut 7 bases from V and 4 bases from J; bases unmatched to any gene: 19. The CDR3 DNA follows: TGTGCCAGCAACCCGGGACAGCGGTCGGGCGTCATATACGAGCAGTACTTC. This sequence encodes CASNPGQRSGVIYEQYF.

The chain couples TRBV4-2 to TRBJ2-7; TRBD2 agrees at 11 bases. Trimming cost V 0 bases and J 3 bases; bases outside gene matches: 7. This CDR3 spans 17 amino acids. Per the germline V gene, CDR1 is LGHNA and CDR2 is YNFKEQ. The CDR3: CASSQDPTSGRGYEQYF. CDR3 sequence (DNA): TGTGCCAGCAGCCAAGATCCCACTAGCGGGAGAGGCTACGAGCAGTACTTC.

The chain is built from TRBV18 and TRBJ1-5; TRBD1 matches 9 bases. CDR3 length equals 15 residues. V gave up 3 bases and J gave up 5 bases; unmatched junction bases: 5. Germline values: CDR1 KGHSH, CDR2 LQKENI. CDR3 sequence: CASSPTTGGDQPQHF. CDR3 nucleotides: TGTGCCAGCTCACCCACGACAGGGGGAGATCAGCCCCAGCATTTT.

The chain is built from TRBV9 and TRBJ1-3; 9 bases map to TRBD1. The CDR3 is 14 amino acids. Germline values: CDR1 SGDLS, CDR2 YYNGEE. J gave up 7 bases and V 3 bases, and 5 bases lay outside the gene matches. This CDR3 reads CASSEGTGRNTIYF. CDR3 in DNA: TGTGCCAGCAGCGAGGGGACAGGGAGGAACACCATATATTTT.

The rearrangement links TRBV7-2 to TRBJ2-6; D unresolved. V gave up 5 bases and J gave up 0 bases, with 17 bases separating them. The CDR3 contains 18 residues. Germline V gene lookup returns CDR1 SGHTA and CDR2 FQGNSA. CDR3 amino acids: CASSPGGRISSGANVLTF. The DNA of the CDR3 is TGTGCCAGCAGCCCCGGCGGCAGAATAAGCTCTGGGGCCAACGTCCTGACTTTC.

The rearrangement links TRBV2 to TRBJ2-1; TRBD2 aligns across 9 bases. Trimming cost V 6 bases and J 5 bases; bases outside gene matches: 8. Per the germline V gene, CDR1 is SNHLY and CDR2 is FYNNEI. The CDR3 is 15 amino acids. The CDR3 nucleotides are TGTGCCAGCAGGGAGGGACTAGCCCTTCACAATGAGCAGTTCTTC. This encodes CASREGLALHNEQFF.

The chain is built from TRBV9 and TRBJ2-3; D possibly corresponds to TRBD2 (7 bases). Germline CDR1 SGDLS, CDR2 YYNGEE. Trimming cost V 7 bases and J 2 bases, with 29 bases left between them. The CDR3 covers 19 residues. For the CDR3, the DNA is TGTGCCAGCGGCGGGGGCGAAACTACGCCGGGACTTTTCACAGATACGCAGTATTTT. This encodes CASGGGETTPGLFTDTQYF.